Shown below are 12 T cell receptor beta chains from a single sample sequenced in a study of cytomegalovirus exposure and HLA in healthy donors. The PCR ran on 60 Vbeta and 13 Jbeta primers. Using immunoSEQ multiplex PCR, the repertoire was profiled, and TCRdb retains in-frame clones only, with some absent. The repertoire holds some 150,000 clones, with roughly four fifths as singletons. The material sequenced was PBMCs. Receptors originate from a female donor in good health and CMV-seronegative.

The chain carries TRBV5-1 and TRBJ2-2, with D perhaps TRBD1 (5 bases). The length of the CDR3 is 15 residues. Germline-derived CDR1 and CDR2 are SGHRS and YFSETQ. The V and J ends lost 0 bases and 5 bases respectively, with 11 bases between them. The CDR3 loop reads CASSLAPGQTGELFF. The DNA of the CDR3 is TGCGCCAGCAGCTTGGCCCCAGGGCAAACCGGGGAGCTGTTTTTT. The full variable domain, completed using reference TRBV5-1 and TRBJ2-2, is KAGVTQTPRYLIKTRGQQVTLSCSPISGHRSVSWYQQTPGQGLQFLFEYFSETQRNKGNFPGRFSGRQFSNSRSEMNVSTLELGDSALYLCASSLAPGQTGELFFGEGSRLTVL.

The CDR3 region has the DNA TGTGCCAGCAGCGAAGACAGGTATGGCTACACCTTC. This sequence encodes CASSEDRYGYTF. The V gene is TRBV25-1, the J gene TRBJ1-2; tentatively, D is TRBD1 (6 bases). CDR1 and CDR2 (germline): MGHDK, SYGVNS. The V end was cut by 6 bases, the J end by 5 bases, with 10 bases between. The CDR3 extends over 12 amino acids.

The chain combines TRBV27 with TRBJ2-7; 7 bases agree with TRBD2. This CDR3 region has 16 residues. The junction had 11 bases not matched to a gene; V was cut back by 5 bases and J by 1 base. Germline V gives CDR1 MNHEY, CDR2 SMNVEV (reference sequence). CDR3 sequence reads: CASSLNPGTTSYEQYF. The CDR3 DNA follows: TGTGCCAGCAGTCTCAACCCCGGGACTACTTCCTACGAGCAGTACTTC.

With regard to this clone: An end of the junction differs from the germline gene, which may be a read error. Other DNA sequences in this specimen translate into the identical CDR3. The chain is built from TRBV9 and TRBJ2-5; 8 bases line up with TRBD2. Germline lookup yields CDR1 SGDLS and CDR2 YYNGEE. This CDR3 comprises 15 residues. For the CDR3, the DNA is TGTGCCAGCAGCGTAGGGGTAGCGGGAAAAGAGACCCAATACTTC. Protein sequence: CASSVGVAGKETQYF.

V and J are TRBV4-3 and TRBJ1-2, with D possibly matching TRBD1 (6 bases). The V end lost 0 bases, the J end lost 1 base, and 15 bases lay between the germline ends. Germline lookup yields CDR1 LGHNA and CDR2 YSLEER. This CDR3 region has 17 residues. CDR3 sequence (DNA): TGCGCCAGCAGCCAAGAGCCAGGGAGGGGGGTTAACTATGGCTACACCTTC. Encoded protein: CASSQEPGRGVNYGYTF.

The rearrangement uses TRBV6-5 and TRBJ1-3, with a possible D match to TRBD1 (5 bases). The CDR3 loop spans 14 amino acids. Germline lookup yields CDR1 MNHEY and CDR2 SVGAGI. The germline V and J ends were trimmed by 5 bases and 1 base, with 9 bases remaining between them. CDR3: CASSVDRSGNTIYF. CDR3 in DNA: TGTGCCAGCAGTGTCGACAGATCTGGAAACACCATATATTTT.

The CDR3 here is CASSSQQGKETQYF. Written as DNA, the CDR3 is TGTGCCAGCAGTTCGCAACAGGGTAAAGAGACCCAGTACTTC. The chain uses TRBV6-5 and TRBJ2-5; D possibly corresponds to TRBD1 (6 bases). The CDR3 extends over 14 amino acids. V was clipped by 4 bases and J by 3 bases, with 12 bases between them. Looked up from germline, CDR1 is MNHEY and CDR2 is SVGAGI.

This clone was seen only once. V and J are TRBV27 and TRBJ1-1; no clear D. CDR1 is MNHEY, CDR2 SMNVEV, per germline (reference sequence). The CDR3 runs 13 residues. Trimming removed 4 bases from V and 4 bases from J, with 10 bases in between. CDR3 DNA: TGTGCCAGCAGTTATTGGGCGGGCACTGAAGCTTTCTTT. Translation gives CASSYWAGTEAFF.

The chain is built from TRBV28 and TRBJ2-1, with TRBD2 matching 7 bases. From germline, CDR1 is MDHEN and CDR2 SYDVKM. This CDR3 is built from 17 residues. Germline trimming cut 5 bases from V and 0 bases from J; bases unmatched to any gene: 10. DNA for the CDR3: TGTGCCAGCAGTGAGCCCCCCGGCGGGAGCTCCTACAATGAGCAGTTCTTC. Translated, it gives CASSEPPGGSSYNEQFF.

This chain connects TRBV10-3 to TRBJ2-7; maybe TRBD2 (5 bases). Per the germline V gene, CDR1 is ENHRY and CDR2 is SYGVKD. The germline V and J ends were trimmed by 4 bases and 1 base, with 17 bases remaining between them. CDR3 length equals 16 residues. CDR3 loop: CAISGRKLELSYEQYF. CDR3 sequence (DNA): TGTGCCATCAGTGGACGGAAACTAGAACTATCCTACGAGCAGTACTTC.

This clone was observed a few times. The chain combines TRBV28 with TRBJ2-1; 11 nucleotides match TRBD2. This CDR3 region has 16 residues. Trimming at V came to 3 bases and at J to 2 bases, leaving 3 bases not matched to a gene. The germline CDR1 and CDR2 sequences are MDHEN and SYDVKM. The CDR3: CASSLSLAGAYNEQFF. The CDR3 DNA sequence: TGTGCCAGCAGTTTGTCACTAGCGGGAGCCTACAATGAGCAGTTCTTC.

The chain couples TRBV2 to TRBJ2-6; TRBD2 is a possible D gene (5 bases). Looked up from germline, CDR1 is SNHLY and CDR2 is FYNNEI. With 6 bases removed from V and 0 bases from J, the gap between germline ends came to 9 bases. The CDR3 is 15 amino acids. The CDR3 coding sequence is TGTGCCAGCAGGTTGGGGAGCTCTGGGGCCAACGTCCTGACTTTC. Protein sequence: CASRLGSSGANVLTF.